This T cell receptor beta chain was recorded in a study of blood T cell repertoires in COVID-19 (dated by TCRdb to the early 2020s). As for the study more broadly: Collaborator samples came from the United States, Italy and Spain and covered acute and convalescent phases of COVID-19. The material from the prospective study consisted of cDNA or gDNA derived from T cells, B-cell-depleted T cells, or PBMCs. Deeply sampled blood TCRbeta repertoires from subjects exposed to, actively infected with, or recovered from COVID-19 were included in the dataset. A freely available public database, intended as a resource for researchers studying the immune response to SARS-CoV-2, is where the repertoires were released. The samples were drawn from two sources: the first 160 participants of the ongoing ImmuneRACE study, and over 950 subjects contributed by 6 global collaborators. Sample metadata almost always included a de-identified subject ID, COVID-19 status, age in years and sex. Where available, HLA class I and class II types were obtained from metadata supplied by the sample provider rather than from assay-based typing. Overall study outcomes, separate from this receptor: Clinical and demographic metadata were provided uncurated, with the amount varying by source and participant.

Participants in the prospective study were aged roughly 18 to 100 years, lived in more than 20 United States geographic areas, and enrolled through a virtual design. Cohort assignment in the prospective study relied on participant-reported clinical history from a screening survey and a study questionnaire. Exposed participants had been in contact, within 2 weeks of entering the study, with a person who had a PCR-confirmed or clinician-diagnosed case of COVID-19. Mobile phlebotomists in the prospective study collected whole blood, serum and a nasopharyngeal or oropharyngeal swab from every participant. Participants in the prospective study had the option to provide additional blood draws and questionnaires over a roughly two-month period. Prospective study blood samples were shipped either frozen or at room temperature before DNA extraction. Regarding this clone: Its antigen remains unidentified. The sample holds no much larger clone one base away, and base qualities are not on file.

The immunoSEQ Assay, a bias-controlled multiplex PCR, was used to amplify TCRbeta CDR3 regions from genomic DNA. Per the authors' processing: Nucleated cell counts per sample were estimated from amplification of reference gene primers within the assay. To quantify the absolute abundance of each unique TCRbeta CDR3 rearrangement, sequence reads were collapsed and filtered. For each sample, productive Simpson clonality was calculated as the square root of Simpson's diversity index over productive rearrangements. TCRdb took over this immuneACCESS table, retaining in-frame rearrangements with V and J assigned. Such tables are incomplete; in checked studies, under half of the missing clones stem from an unresolved V gene, and the remainder is unexplained. The D gene and trimming were derived from the DNA, and the V and J assignments and clone size from that table. The sample profile shows about 260,000 clones; 70% to 90% of them were found once. The top ten clonotypes cover less than 0.9% of the sample.

The germline V gene (reference sequence) yields LNHNV for CDR1 and YYDKDF for CDR2. The CDR3, cysteine through phenylalanine, is 15 amino acids long. The retained sequence is limited to the CDR3, 45 bases, with the frame set at the first base. V was cut back by 3 bases and J by 3 bases, leaving a gap of 15 bases between them. This TCR came from a man aged 45-65 years who had been exposed to COVID-19. The sample comprised PBMCs or T cells enriched from blood (not recorded which). The chain was built from TRBV15 and TRBJ2-7; matching of 5 bases hints at TRBD1 as the D gene. The nucleotides read TGTGCCACCAGCAGGTTCCCGGCAGGGATCTACGAGCAGTACTTC. This translates into CATSRFPAGIYEQYF.